The 14 T cell receptor beta chains below come from one sample, sequenced in a study of T cells after yellow fever vaccination. Each CDR3 protein is one row after TCRdb ran MiXCR on the 5' RACE reads. The sample includes 100,000 to 150,000 distinct CDR3 sequences, about 8.4% of them seen just once. The sequencing used CD8+ T cells sorted from PBMCs, collected on the day of the yellow fever booster vaccination. The receptors come from a man aged 18-30 years who received the YFV17D yellow fever vaccine.

This clonotype was picked up many times. The rearrangement uses TRBV7-8 and TRBJ2-7; D could derive from TRBD1 or TRBD2 (5 bases each). The germline V gene has CDR1 SGHVS and CDR2 FQNEAQ. V was shortened by 2 bases and J by 3 bases, with 8 bases between the two germline ends. The CDR3 contains 13 residues. CDR3 sequence reads: CASSLRDGYEQYF. CDR3 sequence (DNA): TGTGCCAGCAGCTTACGGGACGGCTACGAGCAGTACTTC.

The chain has TRBV4-3 and TRBJ2-3; D is undetermined. The germline V gene encodes CDR1 LGHNA and CDR2 YSLEER. The CDR3 is made up of 13 amino acids. V lost 0 bases to trimming and J lost 7 bases, with 8 bases between them. The CDR3 nucleotides are TGCGCCAGCAGCCAAGACACCGGAAATACGCAGTATTTT. Encoded protein: CASSQDTGNTQYF.

This clonotype was counted between two and nine times. This chain links TRBV4-1 with TRBJ2-1; maybe TRBD2 (5 bases). Germline-derived CDR1 and CDR2 are MGHRA and YSYEKL. CDR3 length: 15 residues. Trimming took off 3 bases at V and 4 bases at J, with 13 bases between the two ends. The CDR3 DNA reads TGCGCCAGCAGCCACGCAGGAACGGGGTACAATGAGCAGTTCTTC. Translating gives CASSHAGTGYNEQFF.

With respect to this clonotype: One end of the junction does not line up with germline, which may come from a read error. This chain joins TRBV29-1 and TRBJ2-1; TRBD2 agrees at 10 bases. CDR3 size: 16 residues. Germline assignment: CDR1 SQVTM and CDR2 ANQGSEA. The CDR3: CSVGGSGGSSYNEQLF. In nucleotides, the CDR3 is TGCAGCGTTGGGGGTAGCGGGGGGAGCTCCTACAATGAGCAGCTCTTC.

This clonotype was detected many times. This chain joins TRBV6-5 and TRBJ2-3, with 9 nucleotides matching TRBD2. This CDR3 spans 15 amino acids. The V gene end was trimmed by 2 bases and the J gene end by 5 bases; junction bases not matched to a gene: 5. Germline CDR1 reads MNHEY; CDR2 reads SVGAGI. The CDR3 reads CASSYVAGEGDTQYF. Written as DNA, the CDR3 is TGTGCCAGCAGTTACGTAGCGGGGGAGGGAGATACGCAGTATTTT.

The chain couples TRBV7-9 to TRBJ1-1; 8 bases are a match to TRBD1. The CDR3 length is 15 residues. Germline CDR1 reads SEHNR; CDR2 reads FQNEAQ (reference sequence). V was clipped by 8 bases and J by 1 base; unmatched bases: 9. CDR3 sequence reads: CASPRPGGPNTEAFF. The CDR3, as DNA: TGTGCCAGCCCTCGTCCAGGGGGCCCGAACACTGAAGCTTTCTTT.

This clonotype was counted between two and nine times. The genes are TRBV4-2 and TRBJ2-3; D may correspond to TRBD1 or TRBD2 (5 bases each). CDR3 length equals 13 residues. Trimming removed 7 bases from V and 1 base from J, with 9 bases in between. Per the germline V gene, CDR1 is LGHNA and CDR2 is YNFKEQ. The CDR3 reads CASTGLGTDTQYF. CDR3 in DNA: TGTGCCAGCACGGGGCTGGGCACAGATACGCAGTATTTT.

The V call is TRBV9, the J call TRBJ1-2; no clear D. The V gene's germline CDR1 is SGDLS and CDR2 YYNGEE. The ends were cut back, 0 bases at V and 11 bases at J, with 20 bases in the middle. CDR3 length equals 15 residues. DNA for the CDR3: TGTGCCAGCAGCGTAGCTACGCCGGGCTACGGTGTTTACACCTTC. Amino acids: CASSVATPGYGVYTF.

The table lists this clonotype with a few counts. This chain joins TRBV9 and TRBJ2-3; D perhaps matches TRBD2 (6 bases). Germline CDR1 SGDLS, CDR2 YYNGEE. This CDR3 spans 15 amino acids. V lost 4 bases, J lost 2 bases, and 14 bases lay in between. CDR3 coding DNA: TGTGCCAGCAGCACTTGGGACTTCTCCACAGATACGCAGTATTTT. Translating gives CASSTWDFSTDTQYF. Using reference TRBV9 and TRBJ2-3 for the parts outside the CDR3, the full variable domain is DSGVTQTPKHLITATGQRVTLRCSPRSGDLSVYWYQQSLDQGLQFLIQYYNGEERAKGNILERFSAQQFPDLHSELNLSSLELGDSALYFCASSTWDFSTDTQYFGPGTRLTVL.

The CDR3: CASSLGHTYEQYV. The CDR3 nucleotides read TGTGCCAGCAGCCTGGGACATACCTACGAGCAGTACGTC. The V gene is TRBV7-9, the J gene TRBJ2-7; TRBD1 might be the D (6 bases). Trimming removed 5 bases at V and 2 bases at J, with 10 bases between. The V gene's germline CDR1 is SEHNR and CDR2 FQNEAQ (reference sequence). The CDR3 contains 13 residues.

In this sample, this clonotype turned up a few times. This chain links TRBV29-1 with TRBJ2-1; TRBD2 aligns across 11 bases. The V gene's germline CDR1 is SQVTM and CDR2 ANQGSEA. Trimming took 6 bases from V and 7 from J; bases not matched to a gene: 14. This CDR3 has 16 amino acids. The CDR3 DNA reads as TGCAGCGTCGACCTGAGGGCCCTAGCGGGGGGTAATGAGCAGTTCTTC. It specifies CSVDLRALAGGNEQFF.

This clonotype has just a few counts. The chain carries TRBV20-1 and TRBJ1-5, with a possible D match to TRBD1 (5 bases). This CDR3 contains 17 residues. V shed 4 bases and J shed 0 bases, with 19 bases lying between them. The V gene's germline CDR1 is DFQATT and CDR2 SNEGSKA (reference sequence). CDR3 nucleotide sequence: TGCAGTGCTACAATCTTAGACAGTCTTTATAGCAATCAGCCCCAGCATTTT. It encodes CSATILDSLYSNQPQHF.

The V gene is TRBV7-8, the J gene TRBJ1-5; no reliable D call. Trimming cost V 1 base and J 5 bases, with 6 bases left between them. CDR1 is SGHVS and CDR2 is FQNEAQ in the germline V gene. There are 13 residues in the CDR3. The DNA of the CDR3 is TGTGCCAGCAGCTTAGGAGCGCATCAGCCCCAGCATTTT. This codes for CASSLGAHQPQHF.

This clonotype has at least ten counts. The chain carries TRBV27 and TRBJ2-6; D unresolved. Germline assignment: CDR1 MNHEY and CDR2 SMNVEV (reference sequence). V was cut by 3 bases and J by 0 bases, with 6 bases left in between. The CDR3 covers 15 residues. Written as DNA, the CDR3 is TGTGCCAGCAGTTTGGTAGGCTCTGGGGCCAACGTCCTGACTTTC. This sequence encodes CASSLVGSGANVLTF.